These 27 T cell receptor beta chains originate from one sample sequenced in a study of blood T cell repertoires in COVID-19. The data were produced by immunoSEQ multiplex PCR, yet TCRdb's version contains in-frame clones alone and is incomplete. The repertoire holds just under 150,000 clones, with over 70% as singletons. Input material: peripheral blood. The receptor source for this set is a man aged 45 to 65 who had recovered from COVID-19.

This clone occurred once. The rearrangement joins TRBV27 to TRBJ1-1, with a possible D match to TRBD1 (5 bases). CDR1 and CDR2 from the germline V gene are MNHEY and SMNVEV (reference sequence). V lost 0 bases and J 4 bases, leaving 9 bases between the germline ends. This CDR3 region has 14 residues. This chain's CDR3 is CASSLSVGGTEAFF. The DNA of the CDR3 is TGTGCCAGCAGTTTATCAGTGGGGGGCACTGAAGCTTTCTTT.

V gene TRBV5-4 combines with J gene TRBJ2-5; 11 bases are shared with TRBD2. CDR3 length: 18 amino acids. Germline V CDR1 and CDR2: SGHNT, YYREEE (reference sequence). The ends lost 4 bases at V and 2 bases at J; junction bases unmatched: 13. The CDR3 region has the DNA TGTGCCAGCAGCCTCTCTAGATTAGCGGGGGGGCGGCAAGAGACCCAGTACTTC. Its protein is CASSLSRLAGGRQETQYF.

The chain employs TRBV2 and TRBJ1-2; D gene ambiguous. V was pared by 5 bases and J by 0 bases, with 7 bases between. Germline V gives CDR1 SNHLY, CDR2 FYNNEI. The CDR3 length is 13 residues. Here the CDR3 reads CASSPGANYGYTF. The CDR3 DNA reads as TGTGCCAGCAGTCCCGGGGCTAACTATGGCTACACCTTC.

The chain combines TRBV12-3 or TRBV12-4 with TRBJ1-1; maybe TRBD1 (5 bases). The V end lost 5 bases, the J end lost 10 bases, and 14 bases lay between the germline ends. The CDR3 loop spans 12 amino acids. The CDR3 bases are TGTGCCAGCAGTCAACGGGGGGGTAGAGCTTTCTTT. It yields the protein CASSQRGGRAFF.

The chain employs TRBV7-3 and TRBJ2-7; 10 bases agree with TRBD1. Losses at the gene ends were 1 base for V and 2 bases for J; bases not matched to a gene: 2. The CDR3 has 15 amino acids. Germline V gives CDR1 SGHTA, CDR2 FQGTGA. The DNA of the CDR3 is TGTGCCAGCAGCTTAAGTGGGACAGGGGCCTACGAGCAGTACTTC. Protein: CASSLSGTGAYEQYF. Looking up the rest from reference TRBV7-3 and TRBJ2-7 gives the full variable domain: GAGVSQTPSNKVTEKGKYVELRCDPISGHTALYWYRQSLGQGPEFLIYFQGTGAADDSGLPNDRFFAVRPEGSVSTLKIQRTERGDSAVYLCASSLSGTGAYEQYFGPGTRLTVT.

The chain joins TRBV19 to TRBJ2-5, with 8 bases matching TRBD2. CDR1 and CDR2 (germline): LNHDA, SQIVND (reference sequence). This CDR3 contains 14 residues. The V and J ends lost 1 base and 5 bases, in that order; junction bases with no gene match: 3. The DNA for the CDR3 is TGTGCCAGTAGTATAGTAGGCGGGAGGGAGACCCAGTACTTC. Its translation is CASSIVGGRETQYF.

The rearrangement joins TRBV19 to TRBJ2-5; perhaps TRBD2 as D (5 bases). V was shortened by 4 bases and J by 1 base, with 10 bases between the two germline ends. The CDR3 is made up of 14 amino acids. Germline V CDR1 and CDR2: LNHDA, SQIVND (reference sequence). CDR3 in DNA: TGTGCCAGTAGTACCCGGACTGCCCAAGAGACCCAGTACTTC. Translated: CASSTRTAQETQYF.

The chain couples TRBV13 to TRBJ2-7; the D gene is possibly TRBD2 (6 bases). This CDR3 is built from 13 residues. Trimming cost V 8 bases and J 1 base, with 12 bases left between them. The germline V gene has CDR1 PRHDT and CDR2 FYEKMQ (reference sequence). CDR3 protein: CASGAGRSYEQYF. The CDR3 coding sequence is TGTGCCAGCGGGGCAGGGAGGTCCTACGAGCAGTACTTC. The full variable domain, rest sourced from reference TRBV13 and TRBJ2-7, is AAGVIQSPRHLIKEKRETATLKCYPIPRHDTVYWYQQGPGQDPQFLISFYEKMQSDKGSIPDRFSAQQFSDYHSELNMSSLELGDSALYFCASGAGRSYEQYFGPGTRLTVT.

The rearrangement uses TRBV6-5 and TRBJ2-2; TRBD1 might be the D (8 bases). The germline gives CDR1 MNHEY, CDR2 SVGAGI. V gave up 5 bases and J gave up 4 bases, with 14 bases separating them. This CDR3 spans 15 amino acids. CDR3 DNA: TGTGCCAGCAGTAGTACAGGGGGGGCCACCGGGGAGCTGTTTTTT. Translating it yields CASSSTGGATGELFF.

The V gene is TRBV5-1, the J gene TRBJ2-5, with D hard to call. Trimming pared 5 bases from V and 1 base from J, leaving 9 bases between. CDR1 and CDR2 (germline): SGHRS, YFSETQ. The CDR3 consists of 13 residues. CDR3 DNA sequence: TGCGCCAGCAGTGATAGGAGCCAAGAGACCCAGTACTTC. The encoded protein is CASSDRSQETQYF.

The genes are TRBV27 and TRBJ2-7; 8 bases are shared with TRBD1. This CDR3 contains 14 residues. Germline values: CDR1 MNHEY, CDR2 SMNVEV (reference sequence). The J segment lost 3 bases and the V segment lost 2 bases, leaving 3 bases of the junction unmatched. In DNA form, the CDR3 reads TGTGCCAGCAGTTTACGGGACAGGAGCTACGAGCAGTACTTC. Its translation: CASSLRDRSYEQYF.

CDR3 protein: CASSYGGRLGKLFF. DNA of the CDR3: TGTGCCAGCAGTTACGGAGGCCGGCTTGGAAAACTGTTTTTT. J is TRBJ1-4 and V is TRBV6-2 or TRBV6-3; D not certain. Germline CDR1 and CDR2: MNHEY and SVGEGT. CDR3 length: 14 residues. Trimming pared 2 bases from V and 10 bases from J, leaving 14 bases between.

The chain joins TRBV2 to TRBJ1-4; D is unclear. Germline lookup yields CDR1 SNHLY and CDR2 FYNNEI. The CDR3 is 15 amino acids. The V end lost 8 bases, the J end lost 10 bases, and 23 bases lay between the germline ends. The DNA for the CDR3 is TGTGCCAGCCTAGGACGGACGGACGGGGTGGGAAAACTGTTTTTT. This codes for CASLGRTDGVGKLFF.

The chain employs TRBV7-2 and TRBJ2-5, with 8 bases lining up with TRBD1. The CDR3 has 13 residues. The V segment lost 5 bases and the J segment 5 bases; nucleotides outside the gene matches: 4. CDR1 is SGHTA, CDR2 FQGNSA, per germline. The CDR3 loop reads CASSNRQGETQYF. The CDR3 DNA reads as TGTGCCAGCAGCAACCGACAGGGGGAGACCCAGTACTTC.

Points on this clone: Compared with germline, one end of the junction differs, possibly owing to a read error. CDR3: CSVVGEISEQYF. Here the CDR3 DNA reads TGCAGTGTTGTTGGGGAGATCTCCGAGCAGTACTTC. The J gene is TRBJ2-7, the V gene TRBV29-1; maybe TRBD2 (5 bases). This CDR3 is 12 amino acids long. In germline, CDR1 is SQVTM, CDR2 ANQGSEA.

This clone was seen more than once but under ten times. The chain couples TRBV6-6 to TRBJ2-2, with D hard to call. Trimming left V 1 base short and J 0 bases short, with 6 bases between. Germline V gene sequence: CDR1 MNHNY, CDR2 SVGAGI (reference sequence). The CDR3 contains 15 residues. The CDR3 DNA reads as TGTGCCAGCAGTTACTTTACAGCGAACACCGGGGAGCTGTTTTTT. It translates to CASSYFTANTGELFF.

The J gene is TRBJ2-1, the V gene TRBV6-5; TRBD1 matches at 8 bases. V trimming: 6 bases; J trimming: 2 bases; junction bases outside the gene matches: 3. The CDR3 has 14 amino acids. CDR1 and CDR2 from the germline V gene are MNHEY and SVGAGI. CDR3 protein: CASRGTGTYNEQFF. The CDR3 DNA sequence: TGTGCCAGCAGGGGGACAGGTACCTACAATGAGCAGTTCTTC.

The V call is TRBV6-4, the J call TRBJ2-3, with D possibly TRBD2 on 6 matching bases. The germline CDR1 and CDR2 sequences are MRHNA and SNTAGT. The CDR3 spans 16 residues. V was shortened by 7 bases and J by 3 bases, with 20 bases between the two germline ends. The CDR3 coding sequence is TGTGCCAGCATCCACTCGGGACTGCGGCCAACAGATACGCAGTATTTT. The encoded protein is CASIHSGLRPTDTQYF.

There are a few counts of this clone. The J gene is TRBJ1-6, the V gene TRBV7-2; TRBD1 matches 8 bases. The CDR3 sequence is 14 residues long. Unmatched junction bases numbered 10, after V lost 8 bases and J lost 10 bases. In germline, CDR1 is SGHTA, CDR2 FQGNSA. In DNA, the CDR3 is TGTGCCAGCCAGGCAGGGGGCCTTAGATCACCCCTCCACTTT. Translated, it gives CASQAGGLRSPLHF.

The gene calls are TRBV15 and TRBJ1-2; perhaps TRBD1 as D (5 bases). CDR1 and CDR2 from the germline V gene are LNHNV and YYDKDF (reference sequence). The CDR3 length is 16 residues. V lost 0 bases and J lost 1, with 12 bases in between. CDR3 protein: CATSRDGPQGNYGYTF. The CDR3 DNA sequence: TGTGCCACCAGCAGAGATGGGCCCCAGGGTAACTATGGCTACACCTTC.

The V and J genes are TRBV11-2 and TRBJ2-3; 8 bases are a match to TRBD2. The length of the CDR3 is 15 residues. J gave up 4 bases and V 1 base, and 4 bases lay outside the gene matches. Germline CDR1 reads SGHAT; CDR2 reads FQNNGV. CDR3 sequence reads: CASSLAGGPADTQYF. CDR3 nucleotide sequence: TGTGCCAGCAGCTTAGCGGGGGGGCCCGCAGATACGCAGTATTTT.

Written as DNA, the CDR3 is TGCGCCAGCAGCGGAACTGACAGGGGTGGGGAGGAGACCCAGTACTTC. It codes for CASSGTDRGGEETQYF. The chain joins TRBV5-1 to TRBJ2-5; 8 bases fit TRBD1. V was clipped by 4 bases and J by 5 bases; unmatched bases: 13. Germline V gene lookup returns CDR1 SGHRS and CDR2 YFSETQ. The length of the CDR3 is 16 residues.

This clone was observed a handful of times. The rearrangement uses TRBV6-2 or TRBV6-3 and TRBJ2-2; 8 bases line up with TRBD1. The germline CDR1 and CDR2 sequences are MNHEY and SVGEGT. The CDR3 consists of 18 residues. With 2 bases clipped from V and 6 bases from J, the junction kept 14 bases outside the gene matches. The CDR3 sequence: CASSYRTHGDRGAGELFF. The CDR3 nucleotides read TGTGCCAGCAGTTACCGAACGCACGGAGACAGGGGAGCCGGGGAGCTGTTTTTT.

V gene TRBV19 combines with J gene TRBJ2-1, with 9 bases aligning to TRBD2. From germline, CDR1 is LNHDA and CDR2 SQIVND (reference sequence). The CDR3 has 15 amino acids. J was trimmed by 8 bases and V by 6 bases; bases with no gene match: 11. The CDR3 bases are TGTGCCAGTAGGTTACCGCGGGGGGGCGGCCATGAGCAGTTCTTC. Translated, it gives CASRLPRGGGHEQFF.

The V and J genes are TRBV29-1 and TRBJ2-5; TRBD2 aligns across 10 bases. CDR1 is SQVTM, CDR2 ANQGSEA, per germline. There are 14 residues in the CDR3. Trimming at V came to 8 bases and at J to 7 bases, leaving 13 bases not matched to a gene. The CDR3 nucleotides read TGCAGCTCGATAACTAGCGGGGAGTTAAGGACCCAGTACTTC. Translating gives CSSITSGELRTQYF.

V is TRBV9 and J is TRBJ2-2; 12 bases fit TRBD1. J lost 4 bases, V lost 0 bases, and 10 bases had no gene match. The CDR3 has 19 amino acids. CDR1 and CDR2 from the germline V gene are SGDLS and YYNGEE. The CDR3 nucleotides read TGTGCCAGCAGCGTAGACCTAGGGGGACAGGGGGCGCCCACCGGGGAGCTGTTTTTT. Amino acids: CASSVDLGGQGAPTGELFF. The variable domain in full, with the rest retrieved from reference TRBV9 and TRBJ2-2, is DSGVTQTPKHLITATGQRVTLRCSPRSGDLSVYWYQQSLDQGLQFLIQYYNGEERAKGNILERFSAQQFPDLHSELNLSSLELGDSALYFCASSVDLGGQGAPTGELFFGEGSRLTVL.

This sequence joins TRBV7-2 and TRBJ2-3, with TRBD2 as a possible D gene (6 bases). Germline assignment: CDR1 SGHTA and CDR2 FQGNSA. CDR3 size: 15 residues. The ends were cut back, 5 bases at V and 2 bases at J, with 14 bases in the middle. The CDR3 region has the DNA TGTGCCAGCAGCCCAGGGTGGACTAACACAGATACGCAGTATTTT. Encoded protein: CASSPGWTNTDTQYF.